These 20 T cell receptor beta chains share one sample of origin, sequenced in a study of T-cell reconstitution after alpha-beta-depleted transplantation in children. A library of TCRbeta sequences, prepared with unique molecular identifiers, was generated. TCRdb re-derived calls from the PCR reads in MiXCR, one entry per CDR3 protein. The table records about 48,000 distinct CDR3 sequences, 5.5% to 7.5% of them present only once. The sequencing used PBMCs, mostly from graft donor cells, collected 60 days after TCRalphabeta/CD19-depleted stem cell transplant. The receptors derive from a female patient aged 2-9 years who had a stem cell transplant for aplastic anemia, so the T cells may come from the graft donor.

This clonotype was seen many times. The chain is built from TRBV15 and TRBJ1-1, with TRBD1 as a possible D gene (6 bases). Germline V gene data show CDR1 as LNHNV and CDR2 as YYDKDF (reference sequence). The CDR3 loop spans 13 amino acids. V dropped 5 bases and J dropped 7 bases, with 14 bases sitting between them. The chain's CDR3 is CATSDLGQLEAFF. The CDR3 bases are TGTGCCACCAGCGACCTTGGACAGCTTGAAGCTTTCTTT. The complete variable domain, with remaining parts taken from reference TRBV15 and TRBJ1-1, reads DAMVIQNPRYQVTQFGKPVTLSCSQTLNHNVMYWYQQKSSQAPKLLFHYYDKDFNNEADTPDNFQSRRPNTSFCFLDIRSPGLGDTAMYLCATSDLGQLEAFFGQGTRLTVV.

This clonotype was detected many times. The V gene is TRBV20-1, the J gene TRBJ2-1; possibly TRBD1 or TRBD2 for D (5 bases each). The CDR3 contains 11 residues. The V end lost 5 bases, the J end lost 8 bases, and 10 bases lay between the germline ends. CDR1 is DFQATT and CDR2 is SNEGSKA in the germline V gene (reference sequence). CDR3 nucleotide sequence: TGCAGTGCTGGGGACGGATATGAGCAGTTCTTC. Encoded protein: CSAGDGYEQFF.

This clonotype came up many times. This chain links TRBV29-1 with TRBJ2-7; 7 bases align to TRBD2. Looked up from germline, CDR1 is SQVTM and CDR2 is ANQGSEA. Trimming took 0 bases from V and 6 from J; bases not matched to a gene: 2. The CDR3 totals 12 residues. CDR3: CSVEEGGSEQYF. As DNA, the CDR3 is TGCAGCGTTGAAGAGGGAGGGTCCGAGCAGTACTTC.

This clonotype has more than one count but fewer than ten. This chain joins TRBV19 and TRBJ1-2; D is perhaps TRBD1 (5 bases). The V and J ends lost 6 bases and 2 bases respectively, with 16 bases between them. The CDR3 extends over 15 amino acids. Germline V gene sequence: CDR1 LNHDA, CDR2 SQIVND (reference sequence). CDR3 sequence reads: CASSRTSTANYGYTF. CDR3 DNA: TGTGCCAGTAGCCGTACCTCGACAGCAAACTATGGCTACACCTTC.

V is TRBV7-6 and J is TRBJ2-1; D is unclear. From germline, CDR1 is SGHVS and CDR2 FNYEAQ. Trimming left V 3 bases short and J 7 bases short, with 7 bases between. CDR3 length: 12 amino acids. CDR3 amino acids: CASSFQGNEQFF. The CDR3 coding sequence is TGTGCCAGCAGCTTCCAAGGGAATGAGCAGTTCTTC.

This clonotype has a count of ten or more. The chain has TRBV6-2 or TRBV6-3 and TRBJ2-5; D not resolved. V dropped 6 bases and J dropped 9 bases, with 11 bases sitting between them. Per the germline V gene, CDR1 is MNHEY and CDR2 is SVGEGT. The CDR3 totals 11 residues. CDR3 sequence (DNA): TGTGCCAGCAGAACAATAAGGGCCCAGTACTTC. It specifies CASRTIRAQYF.

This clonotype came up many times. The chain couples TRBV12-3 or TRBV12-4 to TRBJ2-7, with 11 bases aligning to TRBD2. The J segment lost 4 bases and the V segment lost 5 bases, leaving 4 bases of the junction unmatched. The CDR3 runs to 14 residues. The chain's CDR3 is CASSRSGGAYEQYF. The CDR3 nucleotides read TGTGCCAGCAGTCGTAGCGGGGGGGCTTACGAGCAGTACTTC.

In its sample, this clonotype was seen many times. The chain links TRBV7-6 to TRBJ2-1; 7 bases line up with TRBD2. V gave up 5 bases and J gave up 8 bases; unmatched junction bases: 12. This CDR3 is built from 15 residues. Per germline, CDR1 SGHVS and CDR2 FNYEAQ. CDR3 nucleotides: TGTGCCAGCAGCCCTCGGGGCGGGAGTGAGGATGAGCAGTTCTTC. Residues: CASSPRGGSEDEQFF.

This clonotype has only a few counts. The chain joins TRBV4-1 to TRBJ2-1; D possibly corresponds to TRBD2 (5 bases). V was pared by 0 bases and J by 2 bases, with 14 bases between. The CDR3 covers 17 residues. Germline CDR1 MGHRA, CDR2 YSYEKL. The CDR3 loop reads CASSQDRGRVAYNEQFF. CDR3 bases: TGCGCCAGCAGCCAAGACCGTGGGAGAGTGGCCTACAATGAGCAGTTCTTC.

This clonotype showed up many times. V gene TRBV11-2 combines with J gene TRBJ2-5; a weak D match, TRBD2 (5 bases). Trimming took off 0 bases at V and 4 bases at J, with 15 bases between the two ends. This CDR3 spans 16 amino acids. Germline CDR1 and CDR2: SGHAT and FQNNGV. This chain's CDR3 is CASSLDLLATPETQYF. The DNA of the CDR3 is TGTGCCAGCAGCTTAGATCTGCTAGCTACCCCAGAGACCCAGTACTTC.

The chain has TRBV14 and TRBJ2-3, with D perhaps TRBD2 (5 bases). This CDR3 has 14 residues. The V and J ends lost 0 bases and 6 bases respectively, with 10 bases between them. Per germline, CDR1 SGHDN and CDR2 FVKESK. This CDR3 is CASSQEWERDTQYF. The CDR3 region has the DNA TGTGCCAGCAGCCAAGAGTGGGAGCGGGATACGCAGTATTTT.

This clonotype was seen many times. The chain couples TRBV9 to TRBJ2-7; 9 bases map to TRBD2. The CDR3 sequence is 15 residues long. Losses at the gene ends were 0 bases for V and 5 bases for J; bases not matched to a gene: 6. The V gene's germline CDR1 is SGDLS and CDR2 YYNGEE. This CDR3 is CASSVAGGRENEQYF. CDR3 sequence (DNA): TGTGCCAGCAGCGTAGCAGGCGGGAGGGAAAACGAGCAGTACTTC.

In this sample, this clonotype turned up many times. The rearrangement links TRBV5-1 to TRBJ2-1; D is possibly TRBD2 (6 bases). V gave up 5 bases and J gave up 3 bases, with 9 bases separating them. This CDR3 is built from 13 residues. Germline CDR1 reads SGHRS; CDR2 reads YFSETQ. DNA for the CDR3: TGCGCCAGCAGAGGCGGGGACTACAATGAGCAGTTCTTC. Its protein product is CASRGGDYNEQFF.

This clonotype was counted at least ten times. CDR3: CASSSQPYNEQFF. CDR3 bases: TGTGCCAGCAGCTCCCAGCCCTACAATGAGCAGTTCTTC. The chain couples TRBV7-3 to TRBJ2-1; unclear D gene. The V and J ends lost 4 bases and 2 bases respectively, with 6 bases between them. Germline values: CDR1 SGHTA, CDR2 FQGTGA. This CDR3 region has 13 residues.

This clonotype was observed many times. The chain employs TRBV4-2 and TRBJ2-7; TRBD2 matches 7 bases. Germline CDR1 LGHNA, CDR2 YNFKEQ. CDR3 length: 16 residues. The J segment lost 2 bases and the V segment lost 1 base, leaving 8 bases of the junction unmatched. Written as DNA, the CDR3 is TGTGCCAGCAGCCAAGCTTCCAGCGGGATTGCCTACGAGCAGTACTTC. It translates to CASSQASSGIAYEQYF.

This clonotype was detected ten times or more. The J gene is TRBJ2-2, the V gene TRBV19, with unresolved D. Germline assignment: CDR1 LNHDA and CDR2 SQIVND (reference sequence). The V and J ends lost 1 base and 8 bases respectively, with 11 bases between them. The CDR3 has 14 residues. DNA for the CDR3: TGTGCCAGTAGTATAGGGGAAGGCATGGGGGAGCTGTTTTTT. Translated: CASSIGEGMGELFF.

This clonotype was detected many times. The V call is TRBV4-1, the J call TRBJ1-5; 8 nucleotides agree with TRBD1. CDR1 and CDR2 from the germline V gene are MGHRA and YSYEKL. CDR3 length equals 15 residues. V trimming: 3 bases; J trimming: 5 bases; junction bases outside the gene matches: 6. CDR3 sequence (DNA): TGCGCCAGCAGCCATACTCAACAGGGGGATCAGCCCCAGCATTTT. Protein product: CASSHTQQGDQPQHF.

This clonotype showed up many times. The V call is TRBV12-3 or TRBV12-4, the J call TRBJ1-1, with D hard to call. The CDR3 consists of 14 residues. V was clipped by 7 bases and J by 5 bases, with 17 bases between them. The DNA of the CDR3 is TGTGCCAGCATGATGACTGCCCCTGGGACTGAAGCTTTCTTT. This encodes CASMMTAPGTEAFF.

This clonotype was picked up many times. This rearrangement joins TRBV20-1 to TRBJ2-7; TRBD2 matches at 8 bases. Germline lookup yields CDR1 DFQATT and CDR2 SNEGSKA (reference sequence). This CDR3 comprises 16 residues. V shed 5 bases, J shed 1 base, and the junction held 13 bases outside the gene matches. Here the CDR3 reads CSAPVEAGVMSYEQYF. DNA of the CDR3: TGCAGTGCTCCCGTCGAAGCGGGAGTTATGTCCTACGAGCAGTACTTC.

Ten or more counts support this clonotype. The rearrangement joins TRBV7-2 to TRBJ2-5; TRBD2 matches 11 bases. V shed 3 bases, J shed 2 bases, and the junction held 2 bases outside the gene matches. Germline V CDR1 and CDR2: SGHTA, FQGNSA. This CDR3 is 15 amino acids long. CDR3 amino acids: CASSLLAGGQETQYF. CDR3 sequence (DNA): TGTGCCAGCAGCTTGTTAGCGGGGGGGCAAGAGACCCAGTACTTC.